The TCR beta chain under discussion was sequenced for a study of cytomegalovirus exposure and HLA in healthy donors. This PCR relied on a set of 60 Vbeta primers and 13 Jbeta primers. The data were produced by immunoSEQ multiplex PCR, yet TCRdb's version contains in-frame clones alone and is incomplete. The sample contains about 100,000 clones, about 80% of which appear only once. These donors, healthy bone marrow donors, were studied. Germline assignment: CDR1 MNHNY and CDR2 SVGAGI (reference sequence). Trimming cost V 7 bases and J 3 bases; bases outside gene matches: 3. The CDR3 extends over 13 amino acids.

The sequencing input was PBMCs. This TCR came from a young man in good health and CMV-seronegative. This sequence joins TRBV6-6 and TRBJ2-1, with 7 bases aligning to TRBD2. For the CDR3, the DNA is TGTGCCAGCAACGAGCGGGACTACAATGAGCAGTTCTTC. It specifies CASNERDYNEQFF.